What follows are 2 T cell receptor beta chains derived from one specimen sequenced in a study of early T cells in non-severe SARS-CoV-2 infection. One entry per CDR3 protein results from TCRdb running MiXCR on the 5' RACE reads. This table has roughly 51,000 distinct CDR3 sequences, around 9.5% appearing once. Sequenced: whole blood. The receptors were gathered from an adult who was a healthcare worker with PCR-confirmed SARS-CoV-2 infection or an uninfected control (not recorded which).

In its sample, this clonotype is medium-sized. The chain combines TRBV7-9 with TRBJ2-7, with D uncertain. Trimming removed 5 bases at V and 6 bases at J, with 8 bases between. CDR3 length equals 11 residues. Germline CDR1 reads SEHNR; CDR2 reads FQNEAQ (reference sequence). The CDR3 sequence is CASSPSFEQYF. CDR3 coding DNA: TGTGCCAGCAGCCCGAGTTTCGAGCAGTACTTC.

V is TRBV5-5 and J is TRBJ2-2; 7 bases align to TRBD2. The CDR3 runs 14 residues. V dropped 4 bases and J dropped 5; count of bases not matched to a gene: 5. Looked up from germline, CDR1 is SGHKS and CDR2 is YYEKEE (reference sequence). CDR3: CASSPGTNTGELFF. The CDR3 bases are TGTGCCAGCAGCCCCGGGACTAATACCGGGGAGCTGTTTTTT.